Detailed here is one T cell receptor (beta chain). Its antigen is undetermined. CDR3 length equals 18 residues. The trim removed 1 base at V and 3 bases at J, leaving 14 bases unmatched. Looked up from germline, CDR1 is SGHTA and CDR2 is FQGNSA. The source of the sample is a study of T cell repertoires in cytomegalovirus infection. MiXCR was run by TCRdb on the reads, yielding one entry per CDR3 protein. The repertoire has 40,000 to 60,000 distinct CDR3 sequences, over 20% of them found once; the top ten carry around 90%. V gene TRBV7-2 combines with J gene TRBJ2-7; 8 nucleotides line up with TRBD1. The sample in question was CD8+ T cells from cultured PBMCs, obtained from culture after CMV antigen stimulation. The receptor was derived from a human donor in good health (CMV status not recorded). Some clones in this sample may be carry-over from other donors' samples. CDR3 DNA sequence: TGTGCCAGCAGCTTAGGACGGCTCCGGGGGACAGGAGACTACGAGCAGTACTTC. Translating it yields CASSLGRLRGTGDYEQYF.